This T cell receptor (beta chain) was captured by sequencing in a study of CD8 T cells in ankylosing spondylitis. Trimming shortened V by 4 bases and J by 4 bases, and 10 bases separated the two germline ends. CDR1 SGHDN and CDR2 FVKESK come from the germline V gene. CDR3 size: 14 residues. There are a few counts of this clonotype. Its antigen remains unknown. Study-wide points: Seemingly characteristic of ankylosing spondylitis blood was a TCR beta motif consisting of several highly homologous variants. Reportedly, disease-linked clones are significantly enriched in ankylosing spondylitis patients' matched synovial fluid.

Each CDR3 protein is one row after TCRdb ran MiXCR on the 5' RACE reads. This table has around 130,000 distinct CDR3 sequences, roughly 13% appearing once. The chain uses TRBV14 and TRBJ2-2; D gene unclear. The sequenced sample consisted of blood, either unsorted or a sorted T cell fraction (not recorded which). The clonotype originates from a female donor with ankylosing spondylitis or in good health (not recorded which). The CDR3 reads CASSPERPTGELFF. The CDR3, as DNA: TGTGCCAGCAGCCCGGAGAGGCCCACCGGGGAGCTGTTTTTT.